This entry concerns a single T cell receptor beta chain. Antigen: not known. The data stem from a study of T cell responses to AZD1222 COVID-19 vaccine. Study-level findings and limits: Most donors were white British and more were female, and clonal diversity was possibly underestimated. There were repertoire samples only from the period after the peak T cell response. Seropositive status at baseline applied to only five to seven AZD1222 recipients.

The CDR3 spans 13 residues. Per the germline V gene, CDR1 is MNHEY and CDR2 is SVGEGT. V was cut by 5 bases and J by 0 bases, with 7 bases left in between. The repertoire was sequenced with immunoSEQ multiplex PCR; TCRdb's copy has only in-frame clones and lacks some. The profile shows more than 90,000 clones, roughly 84% of them singletons. This TCR derives from an adult in good health. The chain has TRBV6-2 or TRBV6-3 and TRBJ1-1, with unresolved D. Sequences were derived from peripheral blood, sampled on day 0 of AZD1222 vaccination. CDR3 in amino acids: CASSHQMNTEAFF. The CDR3, as DNA: TGTGCCAGCAGTCACCAAATGAACACTGAAGCTTTCTTT.